This T cell receptor (beta chain) was identified in a study of T-cell reconstitution after alpha-beta-depleted transplantation in children. Study-wide findings and caveats: Some patients owed their high day-60 TCRbeta diversity to surviving recipient T cells and thymic progenitors.

Unique molecular identifiers featured in how the TCRbeta library was prepared. TCRdb used MiXCR to reprocess the PCR reads, holding one entry per CDR3 protein. The sample lists about a million distinct CDR3 sequences, less than 30% seen once, with under 30% in the top ten. Concerning this clonotype itself: The antigen is undetermined.

Material: PBMCs, mostly from graft donor cells, obtained 360 days after TCRalphabeta/CD19-depleted stem cell transplant. The clonotype comes from a boy in the first two years of life who had a stem cell transplant for SCID, so the T cells may come from the graft donor.

The CDR3 protein is CASSLRGKVNEQYF. The CDR3 coding sequence is TGTGCCAGCAGCTTAAGGGGGAAGGTTAACGAGCAGTACTTC. The genes are TRBV7-2 and TRBJ2-7; tentative D call: TRBD1 (6 bases). The CDR3 spans 14 residues. From germline, CDR1 is SGHTA and CDR2 FQGNSA. The V gene lost 2 bases and the J gene lost 5 bases, with 13 bases spanning the gap. The full variable domain, rest sourced from reference TRBV7-2 and TRBJ2-7, is GAGVSQSPSNKVTEKGKDVELRCDPISGHTALYWYRQSLGQGLEFLIYFQGNSAPDKSGLPSDRFSAERTGGSVSTLTIQRTQQEDSAVYLCASSLRGKVNEQYFGPGTRLTVT.